One TCR beta chain is described in this entry. The antigen is not known. The germline CDR1 and CDR2 sequences are LGHNA and YSLEER. This CDR3 is built from 14 residues. V gave up 4 bases and J gave up 4 bases; unmatched junction bases: 5. These data belong to a study of cytomegalovirus exposure and HLA in healthy donors. Regarding the study as a whole: Most TCR sequences were uncommon, yet certain public TCRs appeared in many donors. A classifier reportedly called cytomegalovirus status with high sensitivity and specificity.

Produced via immunoSEQ multiplex PCR; TCRdb's table is partial and in-frame only. The repertoire holds tens of thousands of clones, with roughly 92% as singletons. Donors came from a validation cohort of over 100 subjects, distinct from the first 666-subject cohort. J is TRBJ1-2 and V is TRBV4-3, with 8 positions matching TRBD1. This sequence was found in a woman in her 30s in good health and CMV-seropositive. Sequencing input: PBMCs. In DNA, the CDR3 is TGCGCCAGCAGCCCTGACAGGGGCGGCTATGGCTACACCTTC. Protein: CASSPDRGGYGYTF.